Here is one T cell receptor beta chain with its context. Its antigen is currently unknown. Donors included only healthy HIV-negative adults lacking recent acute infections or vaccinations. Libraries were prepared by immunoSEQ multiplex PCR; TCRdb keeps only in-frame clonotypes and omits some of them. This sample has about 1.4 million clones; roughly 95% occur once, and the top ten carry approximately 1.1%. The data belong to a study of shared clonotypes between healthy human individuals. The study's findings and limits: When compared with the clonotypes that were shared by all four sorted-subset donors, the non-shared clonotypes turned out to have lower generation probabilities. Only blood was sampled, and tissue TCR repertoires likely differ from blood ones.

The CDR3 consists of 14 residues. Trimming shortened V by 0 bases and J by 2 bases, and 9 bases separated the two germline ends. CDR1 and CDR2 from the germline V gene are SGDLS and YYNGEE. Sequenced sample: naive CD4+ T cells sorted from blood. Subset here: CD45RA+ positively selected. The V and J genes are TRBV9 and TRBJ2-7; D gene unclear. This TCR came from a man younger than 40 in good health. The CDR3 region has the DNA TGTGCCAGCAGCGTAGGTAGTGTTACCTACGAGCAGTACTTC. This gives the protein CASSVGSVTYEQYF.